The rows below give T cell receptor beta chains drawn from one sample of a study of CD8+ T cells in alopecia areata. Repertoires were generated with immunoSEQ multiplex PCR, while TCRdb's copy carries only in-frame clones and drops some. The profile shows around 270,000 clones, roughly 64% of them singletons. Sequencing was performed on CD4+ T cells sorted from blood, taken at week 24, from a patient treated with tofacitinib. These receptors all come from a human donor with alopecia areata. Each CDR3 is given with its conserved first and last residue.

J gene | CDR3 length | V gene | CDR3 protein
TRBJ2-1 | 17 | TRBV4-1 | CASSPYMVTSFYNEQFF
TRBJ1-2 | 13 | TRBV18 | CASSPALEQGYTF
TRBJ2-6 | 17 | TRBV5-1 | CASSLFGGGSGANVLTF
TRBJ2-5 | 13 | TRBV30 | CAWSVLGGNPQYF
TRBJ2-1 | 18 | TRBV11-1 | CASSSRRGAGGTYNEQFF
TRBJ2-2 | 15 | TRBV5-1 | CASSEDRGDTGELFF
TRBJ2-1 | 16 | TRBV27 | CASSYSRQRSYNEQFF
TRBJ2-1 | 16 | TRBV18 | CASSPPAGVTYNEQFF
TRBJ1-2 | 15 | TRBV15 | CATSREGQGSYGYTF
TRBJ2-7 | 14 | TRBV30 | CAWSVLVGQHEQYF
TRBJ2-1 | 16 | TRBV11-1 | CASSLDPGNSHNEQFF
TRBJ2-3 | 15 | TRBV6-5 | CASSVSRSSTDTQYF
TRBJ2-1 | 18 | TRBV5-4 | CASSLVTSGGSSYNEQFF
TRBJ1-2 | 16 | TRBV7-9 | CASSLGEGQGTTDYTF
TRBJ1-4 | 15 | TRBV15 | CATSRVKGWNEKLFF
TRBJ1-2 | 14 | TRBV30 | CAWEPGQGWDGYTF
TRBJ2-7 | 12 | TRBV11-3 | CASSITRHEQYF
TRBJ2-2 | 17 | TRBV9 | CASSVASGGRNTGELFF
TRBJ1-4 | 15 | TRBV18 | CASSPGAETNEKLFF
TRBJ1-1 | 12 | TRBV25-1 | CASSDRWRGAFF
TRBJ2-2 | 15 | TRBV5-6 | CASSWRTGQPGELFF
TRBJ2-4 | 14 | TRBV11-2 | CASSHRFGINIQYF
TRBJ2-5 | 15 | TRBV7-2 | CASSLGPGRQETQYF
TRBJ1-2 | 16 | TRBV5-6 | CASSFGGTGAAYGYTF
TRBJ1-2 | 13 | TRBV6-1 | CASSPDGTYGYTF
TRBJ2-7 | 15 | TRBV29-1 | CSVVKAGRSSYEQYF
TRBJ1-1 | 14 | TRBV9 | CASSVGPLNTEAFF
TRBJ2-5 | 15 | TRBV29-1 | CSVGRGTGREETQYF
TRBJ1-1 | 11 | TRBV6-5 | CASTQGAEAFF
TRBJ1-1 | 12 | TRBV29-1 | CSVEDLVLEAFF
TRBJ2-5 | 13 | TRBV7-7 | CASSLSGAETQYF
TRBJ2-2 | 12 | TRBV7-9 | CASRSEGGELFF
TRBJ1-1 | 14 | TRBV23-1 | CASPPDSGYTEAFF
TRBJ2-3 | 12 | TRBV6-5 | CASSRGTDTQYF
TRBJ1-2 | 12 | TRBV29-1 | CSAAQGAHGYTF
TRBJ2-5 | 12 | TRBV29-1 | CSVDLGGETQYF
TRBJ1-1 | 14 | TRBV4-1 | CASSQEGAATEAFF
TRBJ2-5 | 16 | TRBV2 | CASMHGGAVWGETQYF
TRBJ2-5 | 13 | TRBV19 | CASSAQAQETQYF
TRBJ2-7 | 13 | TRBV2 | CASSGGQGYEQYF
TRBJ2-3 | 15 | TRBV7-3 | CASSSRTGSTDTQYF
TRBJ1-3 | 15 | TRBV29-1 | CSVDSGQGVGNTIYF
TRBJ1-1 | 14 | TRBV7-9 | CASSLGGLNTEAFF
TRBJ1-2 | 12 | TRBV11-1 | CASSEGAEGYTF
TRBJ2-3 | 16 | TRBV27 | CASSRSPDWGVDTQYF
TRBJ2-5 | 15 | TRBV4-3 | CASSLTGAAEETQYF
TRBJ2-7 | 14 | TRBV7-2 | CASSTHRASYEQYF
TRBJ2-3 | 15 | TRBV9 | CASSARLGAQDTQYF
TRBJ2-5 | 15 | TRBV29-1 | CSVGRPRGLKETQYF
TRBJ2-7 | 14 | TRBV28 | CASSLRVGTYEQYF
TRBJ2-5 | 13 | TRBV10-3 | CASSLGGQETQYF
TRBJ2-7 | 14 | TRBV27 | CASSPTSVSYEQYF